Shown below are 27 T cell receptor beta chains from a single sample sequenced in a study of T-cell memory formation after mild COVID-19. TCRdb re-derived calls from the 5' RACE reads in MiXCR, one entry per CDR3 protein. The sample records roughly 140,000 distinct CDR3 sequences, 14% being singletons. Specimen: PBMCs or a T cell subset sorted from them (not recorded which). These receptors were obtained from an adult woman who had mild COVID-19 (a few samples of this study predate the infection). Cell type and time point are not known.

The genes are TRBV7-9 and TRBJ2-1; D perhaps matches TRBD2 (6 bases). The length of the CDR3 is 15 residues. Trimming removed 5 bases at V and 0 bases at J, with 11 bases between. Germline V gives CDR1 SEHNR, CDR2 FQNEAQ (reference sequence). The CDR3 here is CASSPRTTSYNEQFF. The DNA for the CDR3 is TGTGCCAGCAGCCCTAGGACTACCTCCTACAATGAGCAGTTCTTC. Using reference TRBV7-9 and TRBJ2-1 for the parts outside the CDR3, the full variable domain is DTGVSQNPRHKITKRGQNVTFRCDPISEHNRLYWYRQTLGQGPEFLTYFQNEAQLEKSRLLSDRFSAERPKGSFSTLEIQRTEQGDSAMYLCASSPRTTSYNEQFFGPGTRLTVL.

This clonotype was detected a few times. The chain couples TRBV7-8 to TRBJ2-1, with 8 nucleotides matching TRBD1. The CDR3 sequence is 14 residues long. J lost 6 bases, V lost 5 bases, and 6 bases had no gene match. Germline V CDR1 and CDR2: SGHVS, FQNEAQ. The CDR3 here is CASSMDRASNEQFF. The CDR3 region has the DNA TGTGCCAGCAGCATGGACAGGGCGTCCAATGAGCAGTTCTTC.

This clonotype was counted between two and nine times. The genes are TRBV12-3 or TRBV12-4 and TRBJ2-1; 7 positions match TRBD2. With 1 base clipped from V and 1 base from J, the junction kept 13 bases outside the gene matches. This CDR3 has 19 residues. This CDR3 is CASSLEVSVLAKSYNEQFF. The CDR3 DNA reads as TGTGCCAGCAGTTTAGAGGTCTCGGTACTAGCGAAGTCCTACAATGAGCAGTTCTTC.

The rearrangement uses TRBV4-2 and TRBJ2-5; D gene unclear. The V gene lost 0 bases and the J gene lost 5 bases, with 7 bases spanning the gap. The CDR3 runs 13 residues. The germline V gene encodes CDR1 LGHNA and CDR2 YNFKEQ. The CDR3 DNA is TGTGCCAGCAGCCAAGATCGGAAGGAGACCCAGTACTTC. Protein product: CASSQDRKETQYF.

The CDR3, as DNA: TGTGCCAGTCATGGGGGGGTCTCCTACGAGCAGTACTTC. Amino acid sequence: CASHGGVSYEQYF. The V and J genes are TRBV6-1 and TRBJ2-7; TRBD2 aligns across 7 bases. The V gene's germline CDR1 is MNHNS and CDR2 SASEGT. The J segment lost 0 bases and the V segment lost 9 bases, leaving 5 bases of the junction unmatched. The CDR3 runs to 13 residues.

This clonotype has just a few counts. The CDR3 loop reads CASSIVGAGNSPLHF. The CDR3 DNA sequence: TGTGCCAGTAGTATCGTGGGGGCAGGTAATTCACCCCTCCACTTT. This rearrangement joins TRBV19 to TRBJ1-6, with D perhaps TRBD1 (6 bases). V was pared by 3 bases and J by 6 bases, with 12 bases between. This CDR3 is built from 15 residues. The V gene's germline CDR1 is LNHDA and CDR2 SQIVND (reference sequence).

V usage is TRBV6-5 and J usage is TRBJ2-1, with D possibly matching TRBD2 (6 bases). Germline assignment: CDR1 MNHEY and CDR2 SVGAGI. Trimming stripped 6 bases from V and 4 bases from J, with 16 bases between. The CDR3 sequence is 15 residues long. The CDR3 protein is CASRGWGLEYNEQFF. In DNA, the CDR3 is TGTGCCAGCAGGGGATGGGGACTTGAGTACAATGAGCAGTTCTTC.

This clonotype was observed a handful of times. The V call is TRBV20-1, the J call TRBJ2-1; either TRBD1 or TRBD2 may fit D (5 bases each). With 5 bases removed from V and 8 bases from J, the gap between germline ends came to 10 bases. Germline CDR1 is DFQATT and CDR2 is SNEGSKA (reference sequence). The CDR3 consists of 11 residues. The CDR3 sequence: CSARGAHEQFF. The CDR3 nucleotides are TGCAGTGCTCGAGGGGCTCATGAGCAGTTCTTC.

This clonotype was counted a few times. This CDR3 reads CASSLAGTGWEAFF. The DNA for the CDR3 is TGTGCCAGCAGCTTAGCTGGTACAGGGTGGGAAGCTTTCTTT. This rearrangement joins TRBV7-2 to TRBJ1-1; TRBD1 might be the D (6 bases). V was shortened by 0 bases and J by 8 bases, with 13 bases between the two germline ends. Per germline, CDR1 SGHTA and CDR2 FQGNSA. The CDR3 is made up of 14 amino acids.

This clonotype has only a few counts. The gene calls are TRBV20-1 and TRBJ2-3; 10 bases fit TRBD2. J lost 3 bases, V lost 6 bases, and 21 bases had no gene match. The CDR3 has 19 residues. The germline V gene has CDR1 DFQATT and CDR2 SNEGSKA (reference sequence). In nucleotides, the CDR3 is TGCAGTGCGCCACCTGAGGCGGCTAGCGGGGGCCCCAGGACAGATACGCAGTATTTT. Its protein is CSAPPEAASGGPRTDTQYF.

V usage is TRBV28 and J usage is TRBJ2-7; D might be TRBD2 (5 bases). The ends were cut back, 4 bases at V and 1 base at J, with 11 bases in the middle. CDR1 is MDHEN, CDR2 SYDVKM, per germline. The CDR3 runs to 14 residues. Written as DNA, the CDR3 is TGTGCCAGCAGTTCCTGGACTGATTCCTACGAGCAGTACTTC. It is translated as CASSSWTDSYEQYF.

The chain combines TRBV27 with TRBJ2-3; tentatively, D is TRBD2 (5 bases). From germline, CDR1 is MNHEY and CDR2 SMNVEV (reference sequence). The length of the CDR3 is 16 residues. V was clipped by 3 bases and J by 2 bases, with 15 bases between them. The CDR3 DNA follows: TGTGCCAGCAGTTTTGCCCCGGGGAGCTACACAGATACGCAGTATTTT. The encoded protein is CASSFAPGSYTDTQYF.

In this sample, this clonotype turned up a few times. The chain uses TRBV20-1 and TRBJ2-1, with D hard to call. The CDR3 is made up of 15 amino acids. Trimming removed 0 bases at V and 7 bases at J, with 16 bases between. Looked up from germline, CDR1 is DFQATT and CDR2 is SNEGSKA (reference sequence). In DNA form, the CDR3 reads TGCAGTGCTAGAGATCGAACCCGGCCGAGGAATGAGCAGTTCTTC. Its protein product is CSARDRTRPRNEQFF.

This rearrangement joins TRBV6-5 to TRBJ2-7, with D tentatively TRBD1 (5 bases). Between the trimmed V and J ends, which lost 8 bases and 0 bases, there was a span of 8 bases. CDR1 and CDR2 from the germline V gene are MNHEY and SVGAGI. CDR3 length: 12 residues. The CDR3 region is CASSDNSYEQYF. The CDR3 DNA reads TGTGCCAGCTCGGACAACTCCTACGAGCAGTACTTC.

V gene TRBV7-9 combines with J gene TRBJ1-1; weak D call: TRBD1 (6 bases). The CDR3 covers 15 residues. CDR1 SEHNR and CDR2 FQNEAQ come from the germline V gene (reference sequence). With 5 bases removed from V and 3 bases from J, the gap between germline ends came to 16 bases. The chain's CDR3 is CASSVTGRGDTEAFF. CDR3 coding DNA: TGTGCCAGCAGCGTGACAGGTCGTGGTGACACTGAAGCTTTCTTT.

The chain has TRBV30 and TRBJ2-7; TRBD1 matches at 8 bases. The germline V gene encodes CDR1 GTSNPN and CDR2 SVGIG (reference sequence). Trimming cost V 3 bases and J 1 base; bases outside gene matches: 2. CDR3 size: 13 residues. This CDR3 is CAWSQGASYEQYF. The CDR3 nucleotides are TGTGCCTGGAGCCAGGGGGCTTCCTACGAGCAGTACTTC.

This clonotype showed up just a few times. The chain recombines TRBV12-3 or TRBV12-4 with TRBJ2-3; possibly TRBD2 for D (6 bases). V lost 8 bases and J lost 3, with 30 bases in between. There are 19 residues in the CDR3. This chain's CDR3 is CASLPGTGGVEGSTDTQYF. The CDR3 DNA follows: TGTGCCAGCCTTCCGGGAACCGGAGGGGTGGAGGGGTCTACAGATACGCAGTATTTT.

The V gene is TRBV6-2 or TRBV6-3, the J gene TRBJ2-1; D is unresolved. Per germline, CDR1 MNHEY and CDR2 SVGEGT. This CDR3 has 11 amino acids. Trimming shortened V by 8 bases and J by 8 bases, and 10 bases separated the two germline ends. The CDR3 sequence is CASDAGYEQFF. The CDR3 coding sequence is TGTGCCAGCGACGCAGGCTATGAGCAGTTCTTC.

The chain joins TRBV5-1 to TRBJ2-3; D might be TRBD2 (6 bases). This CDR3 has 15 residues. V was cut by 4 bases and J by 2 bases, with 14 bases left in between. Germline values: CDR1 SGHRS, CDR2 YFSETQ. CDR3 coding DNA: TGCGCCAGCAGCCCGGAGGGGCTTCCCACAGATACGCAGTATTTT. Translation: CASSPEGLPTDTQYF.

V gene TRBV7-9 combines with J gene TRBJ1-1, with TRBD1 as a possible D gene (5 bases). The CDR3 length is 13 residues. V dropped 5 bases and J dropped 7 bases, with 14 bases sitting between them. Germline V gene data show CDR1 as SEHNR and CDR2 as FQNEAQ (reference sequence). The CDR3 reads CASSPGTSNEAFF. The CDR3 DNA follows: TGTGCCAGCAGCCCAGGGACGTCTAATGAAGCTTTCTTT.

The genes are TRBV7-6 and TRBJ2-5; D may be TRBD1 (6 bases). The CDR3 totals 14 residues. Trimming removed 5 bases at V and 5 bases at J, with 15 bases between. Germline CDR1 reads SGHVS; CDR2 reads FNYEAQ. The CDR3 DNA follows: TGTGCCAGCAGCCAAAACAGGGATAGGGAGACCCAGTACTTC. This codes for CASSQNRDRETQYF.

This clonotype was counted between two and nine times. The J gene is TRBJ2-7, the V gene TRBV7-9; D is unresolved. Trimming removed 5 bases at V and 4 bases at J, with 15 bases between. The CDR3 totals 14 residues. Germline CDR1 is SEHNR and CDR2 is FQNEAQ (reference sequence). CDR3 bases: TGTGCCAGCAGCGGCTTGGGCAGTCGGTACGAGCAGTACTTC. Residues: CASSGLGSRYEQYF.

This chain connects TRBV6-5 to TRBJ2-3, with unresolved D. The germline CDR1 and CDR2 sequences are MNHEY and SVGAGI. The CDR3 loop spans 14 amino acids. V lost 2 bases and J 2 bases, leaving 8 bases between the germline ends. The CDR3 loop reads CASSYLKDTDTQYF. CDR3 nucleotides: TGTGCCAGCAGTTACCTAAAAGACACAGATACGCAGTATTTT.

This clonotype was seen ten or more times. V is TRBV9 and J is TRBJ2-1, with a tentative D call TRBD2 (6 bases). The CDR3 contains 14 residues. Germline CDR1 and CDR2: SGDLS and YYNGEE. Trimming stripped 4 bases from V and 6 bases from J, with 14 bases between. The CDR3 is CASSPGTPGNEQFF. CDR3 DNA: TGTGCCAGCAGCCCGGGGACTCCCGGCAATGAGCAGTTCTTC.

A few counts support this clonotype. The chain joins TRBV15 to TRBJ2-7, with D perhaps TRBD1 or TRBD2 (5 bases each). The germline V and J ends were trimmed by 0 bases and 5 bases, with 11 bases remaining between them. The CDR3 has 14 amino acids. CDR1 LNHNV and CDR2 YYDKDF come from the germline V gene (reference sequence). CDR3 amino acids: CATSRDLGDHEQYF. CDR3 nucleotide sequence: TGTGCCACCAGCAGAGATCTCGGGGACCACGAGCAGTACTTC. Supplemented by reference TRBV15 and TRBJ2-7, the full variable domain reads DAMVIQNPRYQVTQFGKPVTLSCSQTLNHNVMYWYQQKSSQAPKLLFHYYDKDFNNEADTPDNFQSRRPNTSFCFLDIRSPGLGDTAMYLCATSRDLGDHEQYFGPGTRLTVT.

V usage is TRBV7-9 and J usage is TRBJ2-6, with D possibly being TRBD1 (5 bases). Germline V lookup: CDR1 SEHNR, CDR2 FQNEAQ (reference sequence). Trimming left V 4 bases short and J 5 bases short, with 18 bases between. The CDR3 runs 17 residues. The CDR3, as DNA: TGTGCCAGCAGCTCCTTGGATAGGCAGGGTAGGGCCAACGTCCTGACTTTC. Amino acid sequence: CASSSLDRQGRANVLTF. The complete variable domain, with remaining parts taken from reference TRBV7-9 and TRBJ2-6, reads DTGVSQNPRHKITKRGQNVTFRCDPISEHNRLYWYRQTLGQGPEFLTYFQNEAQLEKSRLLSDRFSAERPKGSFSTLEIQRTEQGDSAMYLCASSSLDRQGRANVLTFGAGSRLTVL.

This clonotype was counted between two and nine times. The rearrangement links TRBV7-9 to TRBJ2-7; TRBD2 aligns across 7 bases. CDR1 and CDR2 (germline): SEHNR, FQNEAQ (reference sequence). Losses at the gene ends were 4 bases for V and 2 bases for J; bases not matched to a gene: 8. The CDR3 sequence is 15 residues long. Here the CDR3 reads CASSSQIAGPYEQYF. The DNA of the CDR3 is TGTGCCAGCAGCTCTCAAATAGCGGGTCCCTACGAGCAGTACTTC.